This paragraph covers one T cell receptor (beta chain) sequence. Its matching antigen is unknown. This sample was taken from a study of T cell responses to AZD1222 COVID-19 vaccine. General observations from the study: Among those given AZD1222, only six or seven were seropositive at baseline. Possibly, clonal diversity was underestimated; donors were largely white British and included more females. In all cases, repertoires were sampled only after the peak T cell response. Two AZD1222 doses significantly raised spike-specific TCR breadth and depth over controls.

Only in-frame clones appear in the TCRdb table, and some are missing; sequencing was by immunoSEQ multiplex PCR. The sample holds some 60,000 clones, roughly nine tenths seen once. J was trimmed by 4 bases and V by 6 bases; bases with no gene match: 6. The germline CDR1 and CDR2 sequences are MDHEN and SYDVKM. The CDR3 sequence is 14 residues long. The starting material was peripheral blood, obtained 28 days after the second AZD1222 dose. This clonotype was sampled from an adult who received the AZD1222 COVID-19 vaccine. The chain joins TRBV28 to TRBJ2-7; 10 nucleotides match TRBD1. The CDR3: CASRRQGATYEQYF. CDR3 in DNA: TGTGCCAGCAGGAGACAGGGGGCTACGTACGAGCAGTACTTC.